The clone carrying this T cell receptor beta chain was seen many times. Antigen specificity is unknown. Study-wide results and limits: Tumor Treg TCRs overlapped most with tumor naive CD4+ cells. Tumor memory CD4+ T cell TCR gene usage clustered with blood and lymph node memory CD4+ cells and lymph node naive CD4+ cells.

Semi-nested PCR with Nested Universal Primer A followed constant-region reverse priming of full-length variable regions. TCRdb reprocessed the 5' RACE reads via MiXCR and lists one record per CDR3 protein. The sample yields fewer than 65,000 distinct CDR3 sequences, less than 25% seen once. Tregs were sorted as CD4+CD25+CD127-/low cells. Germline lookup yields CDR1 MGHRA and CDR2 YSYEKL. V lost 2 bases and J 1 base, leaving 9 bases between the germline ends. CDR3 size: 14 residues. The chain combines TRBV4-1 with TRBJ2-7; D not resolved. This receptor was obtained from a female donor with breast cancer. The sequenced material came from tumor-infiltrating Tregs sorted from the breast tumor. DNA for the CDR3: TGCGCCAGCAGCCAACTTGGTGAATCCTACGAGCAGTACTTC. Amino acid sequence: CASSQLGESYEQYF.